Sequencing of this T cell receptor beta chain was carried out in a study of cytomegalovirus exposure and HLA in healthy donors. The ends were cut back, 0 bases at V and 1 base at J, with 8 bases in the middle. This CDR3 region has 14 residues. In germline, CDR1 is SGHRS, CDR2 YFSETQ. Method: immunoSEQ multiplex PCR; TCRdb's copy keeps in-frame clones and lacks some. This table holds 200,000 to 300,000 clones, roughly 84% found once. Points on this clone: As yet, its antigen is unknown. Other nucleotide sequences in the sample specify the same CDR3.

Study-wide findings and caveats: Reportedly, cytomegalovirus status was diagnosed with high sensitivity and specificity.

The origin of this receptor is a man in his late teens or twenties in good health and CMV-seropositive. This chain joins TRBV5-1 and TRBJ2-7, with a tentative D call TRBD2 (5 bases). The sample consisted of PBMCs. The CDR3 DNA reads as TGCGCCAGCAGCTTGGTACGGGGATCCTACGAGCAGTACTTC. Amino acids: CASSLVRGSYEQYF. Using reference TRBV5-1 and TRBJ2-7 for the parts outside the CDR3, the full variable domain is KAGVTQTPRYLIKTRGQQVTLSCSPISGHRSVSWYQQTPGQGLQFLFEYFSETQRNKGNFPGRFSGRQFSNSRSEMNVSTLELGDSALYLCASSLVRGSYEQYFGPGTRLTVT.